This T cell receptor (beta chain) was found in a study of early T cells in non-severe SARS-CoV-2 infection. V lost 5 bases and J lost 0; bases outside the gene matches: 3. The CDR3 is 15 amino acids. This clonotype was found many times. Each cDNA molecule carried a unique molecular identifier. In TCRdb, the 5' RACE reads were re-called with MiXCR into one record per CDR3 protein. The sample holds around 55,000 distinct CDR3 sequences, under 8.5% seen once. The chain employs TRBV12-3 or TRBV12-4 and TRBJ2-1; 8 nucleotides align to TRBD2. This TCR was recovered from an adult who was a healthcare worker with PCR-confirmed SARS-CoV-2 infection or an uninfected control (not recorded which). The source material was whole blood, sampled at baseline. CDR3 sequence reads: CASSTAGASYNEQFF. Written as DNA, the CDR3 is TGTGCCAGCAGTACAGCGGGGGCCTCCTACAATGAGCAGTTCTTC.